These T cell receptor beta chains were read from a single sample in a study of CD8 T cells in Susac syndrome. TCRdb processed the immunoSEQ multiplex PCR reads anew with MiXCR; each CDR3 protein has one entry. The top ten hold 0.35% to 0.4% of the sample, which has about 73,000 distinct CDR3 sequences, just under 95% seen once. Sequenced input: CD8+ T cells from PBMCs. The receptors stem from a human donor with multiple sclerosis. Each CDR3 is given with its conserved first and last residue. D genes are given only for firm matches. Rows may omit the clone size; those that give it use once, few, many or a size class.

TRBV25-1,NA,TRBJ1-2,NA,TGTGCCAGCAGTGGGCGACAGGACAACAACTATGGCTACACCTTC,CASSGRQDNNYGYTF
TRBV4-1,NA,TRBJ1-4,NA,TGCGCCAGCAGGGGGGTCGAAAAACTGTTTTTT,CASRGVEKLFF
TRBV6-6,TRBD1,TRBJ2-1,once,TGTGCCAGCAGTTGGGGACAGGGGTTTTACAATGAGCAGTTCTTC,CASSWGQGFYNEQFF
TRBV4-1,NA,TRBJ2-7,NA,TGCGCCAGCAGCCATCGGACGGGGTCCTACGAGCAGTACTTC,CASSHRTGSYEQYF
TRBV2,NA,TRBJ1-3,NA,TGTGCCAGCTCAAAAGTGGGGGAGACCATATATTTT,CASSKVGETIYF
TRBV19,NA,TRBJ1-2,once,TGTGCCAGTAGTTGGGTACTGGGGGCCGGAGGCTACACCTTC,CASSWVLGAGGYTF
TRBV28,NA,TRBJ2-3,NA,TGTGCCAGCACCTTAAGTAGGCAGTCAACGGCGCAGTATTTT,CASTLSRQSTAQYF
TRBV30,TRBD1,TRBJ1-1,NA,TGTGCCTGGGAACAGGGGCGGGACACTGAAGCTTTCTTT,CAWEQGRDTEAFF
TRBV28,NA,TRBJ1-5,NA,TGTGCCAGCACCTGGGACGAAGTCGGTCAGCCCCAGCATTTT,CASTWDEVGQPQHF
TRBV6-2/TRBV6-3,NA,TRBJ2-1,NA,TGTGCCATCCGATCAGTCGCTCGGGGGAATGAGCAGTTCTTC,CAIRSVARGNEQFF
TRBV5-1,NA,TRBJ1-2,NA,TGCGCCAGCAGCTTGAATGGCGGACAAGGCTACACCTTC,CASSLNGGQGYTF
TRBV29-1,NA,TRBJ2-7,NA,TGCAGCGTTGCCGGCGGGACAAGTAGCGAGCAGTACTTC,CSVAGGTSSEQYF
TRBV7-9,TRBD2,TRBJ2-1,NA,TGTGCCAGCAGCTCCTCGGGACTAGCGGACTACAATGAGCAGTTCTTC,CASSSSGLADYNEQFF
TRBV28,NA,TRBJ2-7,once,TGTGCCAGCAGTTTGACCCCCGTTGGGGAGCAGTACTTC,CASSLTPVGEQYF
TRBV29-1,NA,TRBJ2-7,NA,TGCAGCGTTGAAGAACGGGGGAGATCCTACGAGCAGTACTTC,CSVEERGRSYEQYF
TRBV29-1,NA,TRBJ2-2,NA,TGCAGCGCAGCCCACACCGGGGAGCTGTTTTTT,CSAAHTGELFF
TRBV7-6,TRBD1,TRBJ2-7,NA,TGTGCCAGCAGCTCCCTCGGGGCAGGGGGCGTGAAGATTTACTACGAGCAGTACTTC,CASSSLGAGGVKIYYEQYF
TRBV3-1,NA,TRBJ2-1,NA,TGTGCCAGCAGCCAAGAACTAACGTATGAGCAGTTCTTC,CASSQELTYEQFF
TRBV9,TRBD1,TRBJ1-1,NA,TGTGCCAGCAGCGAACAGGGGGGAGACACTGAAGCTTTCTTT,CASSEQGGDTEAFF
TRBV12-3/TRBV12-4,NA,TRBJ2-2,NA,TGTGCCAGCAGTCCCGGGAGAACTCTCGCGAACACCGGGGAGCTGTTTTTT,CASSPGRTLANTGELFF
TRBV7-8,NA,TRBJ2-5,NA,TGTGCCAGCAGCTTAGCGTTGTCAGGAGAGACCCAGTACTTC,CASSLALSGETQYF
TRBV4-1,NA,TRBJ2-7,NA,TGCGCCAGCAGCCAAGTTTCCGATACCTACGAGCAGTACTTC,CASSQVSDTYEQYF
TRBV7-9,TRBD2,TRBJ2-5,NA,TGTGCCAGCAGCCCTCCGACTAGCGGGGGACGGCAAGAGACCCAGTACTTC,CASSPPTSGGRQETQYF
TRBV5-1,NA,TRBJ2-5,once,TGCGCCAGCAGCCTGACAGAAAGAGGGAGCGACCAGTACTTC,CASSLTERGSDQYF
TRBV7-8,NA,TRBJ2-5,NA,TGTGCCAGCAGCTACGAGAGTCGGGAGCGAGAGACCCAGTACTTC,CASSYESRERETQYF
TRBV10-2,NA,TRBJ2-1,NA,TGCGCCAGCAGTGAGTCGTACAATGAGCAGTTCTTC,CASSESYNEQFF
TRBV29-1,TRBD1,TRBJ2-7,NA,TGCAGCGCCCTGACAGGGGTGAACGAGCAGTACTTC,CSALTGVNEQYF